This T cell receptor beta chain was sequenced during a study of shared clonotypes between healthy human individuals. Naive CD8 cells comprised CD45RO-negative, CCR7-positively selected cells, excluding terminally differentiated effector memory CD45RA+ cells. The germline V gene encodes CDR1 SGHAT and CDR2 FQNNGV. The CDR3 spans 15 residues. V trimming: 7 bases; J trimming: 2 bases; junction bases outside the gene matches: 8. Data came from immunoSEQ multiplex PCR; TCRdb stores just in-frame clones and leaves some out. Of 550,000 to 750,000 clones listed, 92% are singletons. The genes are TRBV11-2 and TRBJ2-7, with 10 bases fitting TRBD1. This clonotype originated in a man younger than 40 in good health. Sequenced material: naive CD8+ T cells sorted from blood. CDR3 nucleotides: TGTGCCAGCAACCTTGCTGGGACAGGGGCCTACGAGCAGTACTTC. Protein product: CASNLAGTGAYEQYF.